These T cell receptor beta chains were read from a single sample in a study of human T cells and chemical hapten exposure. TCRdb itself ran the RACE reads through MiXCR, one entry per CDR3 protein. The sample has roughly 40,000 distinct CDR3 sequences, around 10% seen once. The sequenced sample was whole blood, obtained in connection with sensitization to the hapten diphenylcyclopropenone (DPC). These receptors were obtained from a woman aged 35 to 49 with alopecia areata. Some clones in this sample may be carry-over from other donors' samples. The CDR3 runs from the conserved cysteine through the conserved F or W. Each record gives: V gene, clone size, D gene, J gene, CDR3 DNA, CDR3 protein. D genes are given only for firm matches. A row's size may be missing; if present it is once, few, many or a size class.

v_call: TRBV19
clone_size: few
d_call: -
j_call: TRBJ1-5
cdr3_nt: TGTGCCAGTGGCGAGGGGGGATATGGCAATCAGCCCCAGCATTTT
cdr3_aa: CASGEGGYGNQPQHF

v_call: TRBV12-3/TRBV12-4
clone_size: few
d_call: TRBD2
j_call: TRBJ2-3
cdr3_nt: TGTGCCAGCACCATGGCGGGGGGCGGGCTTACCACAGATACGCAGTATTTT
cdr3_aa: CASTMAGGGLTTDTQYF

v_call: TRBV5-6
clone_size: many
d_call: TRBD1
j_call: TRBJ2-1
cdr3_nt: TGTGCCAGCAGCACCCGGGACAGGGGACTCCTCTCCTACAATGAGCAGTTCTTC
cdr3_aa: CASSTRDRGLLSYNEQFF

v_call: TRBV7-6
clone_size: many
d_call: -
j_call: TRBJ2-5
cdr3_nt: TGTGCCAGCAGCCTGGTCGGGGCCGGAGGGACCCAGTACTTC
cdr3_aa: CASSLVGAGGTQYF

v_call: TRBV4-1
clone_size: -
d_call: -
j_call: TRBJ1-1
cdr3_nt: TGCGCCAGCAGCCTAAAAGAGAGGAACTCTGGAACTGAAGCTTTCTTT
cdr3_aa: CASSLKERNSGTEAFF

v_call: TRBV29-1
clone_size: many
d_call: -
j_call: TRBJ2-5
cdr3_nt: TGCAGCGCCCAACTAGGGACCCAGTACTTC
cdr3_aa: CSAQLGTQYF

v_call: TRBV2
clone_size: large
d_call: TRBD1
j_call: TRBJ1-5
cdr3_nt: TGTGCCAGCAGTGATAGAGGGGGCCAGCAGCCCCAGCATTTT
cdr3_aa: CASSDRGGQQPQHF

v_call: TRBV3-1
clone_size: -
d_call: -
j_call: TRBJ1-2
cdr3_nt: TGTGCCAGCAGCCAAGGACAGTACTATGGCTACACCTTC
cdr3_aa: CASSQGQYYGYTF

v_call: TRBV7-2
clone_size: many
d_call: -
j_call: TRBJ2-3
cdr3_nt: TGTGCCAGCAGCCCAGGACAGGGAGGGGATACGCAGTATTTT
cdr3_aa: CASSPGQGGDTQYF

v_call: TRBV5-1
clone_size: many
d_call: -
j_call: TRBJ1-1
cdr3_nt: TGCGCCAGCAGCTTGATCGGGAACACTGAAGCTTTCTTT
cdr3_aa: CASSLIGNTEAFF

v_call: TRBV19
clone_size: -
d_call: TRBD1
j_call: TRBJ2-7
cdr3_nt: TGTGCCAGTAGTGACTGGGACAGGGGATACGAGCAGTACTTC
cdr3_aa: CASSDWDRGYEQYF

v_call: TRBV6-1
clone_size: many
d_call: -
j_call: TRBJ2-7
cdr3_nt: TGTGCCAGCAGTGGGCGGGACGGACGGAAGGGCGAGCAGTACTTC
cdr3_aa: CASSGRDGRKGEQYF

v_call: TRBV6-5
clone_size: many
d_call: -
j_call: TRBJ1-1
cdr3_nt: TGTGCCAGCTCCAAGGGAGGCTCGGCGGGGACTGAAGCTTTCTTT
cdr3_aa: CASSKGGSAGTEAFF